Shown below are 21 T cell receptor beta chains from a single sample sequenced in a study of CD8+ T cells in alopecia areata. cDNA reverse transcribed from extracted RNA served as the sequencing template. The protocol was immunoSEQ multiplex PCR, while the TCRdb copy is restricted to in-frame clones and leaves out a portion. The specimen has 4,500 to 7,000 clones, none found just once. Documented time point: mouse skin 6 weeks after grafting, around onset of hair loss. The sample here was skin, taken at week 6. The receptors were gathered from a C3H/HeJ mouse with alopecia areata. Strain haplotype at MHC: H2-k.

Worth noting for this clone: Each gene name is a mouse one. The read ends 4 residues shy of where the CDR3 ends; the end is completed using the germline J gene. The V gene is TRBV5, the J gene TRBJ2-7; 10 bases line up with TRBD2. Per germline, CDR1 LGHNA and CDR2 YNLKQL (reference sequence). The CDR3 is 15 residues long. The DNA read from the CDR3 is TGTGCCAGCAGCCAACGACTGGGGGGCGGAGAT. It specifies CASSQRLGGGD. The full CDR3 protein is CASSQRLGGGDEQYF.

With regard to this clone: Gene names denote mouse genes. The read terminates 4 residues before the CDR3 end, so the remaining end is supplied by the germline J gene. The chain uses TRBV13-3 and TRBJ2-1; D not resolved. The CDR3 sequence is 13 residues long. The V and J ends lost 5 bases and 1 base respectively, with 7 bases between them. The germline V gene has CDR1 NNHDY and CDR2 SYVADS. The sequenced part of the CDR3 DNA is TGTGCCAGCAGAAGACAAAACTATGCT. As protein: CASRRQNYA. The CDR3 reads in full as CASRRQNYAEQFF.

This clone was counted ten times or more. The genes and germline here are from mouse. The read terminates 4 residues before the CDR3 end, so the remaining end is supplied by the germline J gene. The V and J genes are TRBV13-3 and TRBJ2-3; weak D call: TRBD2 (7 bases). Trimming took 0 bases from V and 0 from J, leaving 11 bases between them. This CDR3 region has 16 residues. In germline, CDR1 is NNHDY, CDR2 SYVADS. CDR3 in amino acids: CASSDVLGASAETLYF. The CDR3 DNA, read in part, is TGTGCCAGCAGTGATGTTCTGGGGGCTAGTGCAGAA.

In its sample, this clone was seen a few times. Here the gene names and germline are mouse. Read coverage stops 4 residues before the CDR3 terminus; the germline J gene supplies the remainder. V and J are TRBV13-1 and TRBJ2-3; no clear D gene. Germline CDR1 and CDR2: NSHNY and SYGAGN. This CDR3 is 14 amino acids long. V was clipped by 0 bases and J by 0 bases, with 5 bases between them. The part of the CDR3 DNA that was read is TGTGCCAGCAGTGATGTACTGAGTGCAGAA. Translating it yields CASSDVLSAE. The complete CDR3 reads CASSDVLSAETLYF.

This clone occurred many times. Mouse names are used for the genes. The CDR3 DNA, read in part, is TGTGCCAGCAGCTTAGGTCAGTTTAACTATGCT. This sequence encodes CASSLGQFNYA. In full, the CDR3 reads CASSLGQFNYAEQFF. This sequence joins TRBV3 and TRBJ2-1; no firm D call. The read falls 4 residues short of the CDR3 end, and the missing part is taken from the germline J gene. The CDR3 spans 15 residues. The germline CDR1 and CDR2 sequences are SNHLY and FYNGKV (reference sequence). V dropped 1 base and J dropped 0 bases, with 7 bases sitting between them.

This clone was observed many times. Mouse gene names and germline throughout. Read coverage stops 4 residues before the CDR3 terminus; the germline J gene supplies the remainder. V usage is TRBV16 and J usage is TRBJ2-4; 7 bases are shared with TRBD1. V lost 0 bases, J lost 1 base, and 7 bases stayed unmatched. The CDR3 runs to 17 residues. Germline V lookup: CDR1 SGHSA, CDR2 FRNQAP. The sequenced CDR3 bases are TGTGCAAGCAGCTTAGAACGCAGGGGGAGCCGTCAAAAC. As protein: CASSLERRGSRQN. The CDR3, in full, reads CASSLERRGSRQNTLYF.

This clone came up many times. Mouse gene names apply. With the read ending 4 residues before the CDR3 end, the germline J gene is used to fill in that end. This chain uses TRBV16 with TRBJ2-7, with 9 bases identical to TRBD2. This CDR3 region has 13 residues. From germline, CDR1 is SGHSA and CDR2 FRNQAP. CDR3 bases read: TGTGCAAGCAGCTTCTGGGGGGGGTAT. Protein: CASSFWGGY. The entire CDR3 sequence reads CASSFWGGYEQYF.

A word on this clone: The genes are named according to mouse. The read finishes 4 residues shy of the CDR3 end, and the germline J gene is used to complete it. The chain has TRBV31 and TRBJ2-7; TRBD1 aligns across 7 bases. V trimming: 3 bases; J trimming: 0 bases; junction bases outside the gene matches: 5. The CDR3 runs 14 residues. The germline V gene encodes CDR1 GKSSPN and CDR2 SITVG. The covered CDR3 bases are TGTGCCTGGAGCCTTGACAGGGCCTCCTAT. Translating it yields CAWSLDRASY. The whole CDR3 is CAWSLDRASYEQYF.

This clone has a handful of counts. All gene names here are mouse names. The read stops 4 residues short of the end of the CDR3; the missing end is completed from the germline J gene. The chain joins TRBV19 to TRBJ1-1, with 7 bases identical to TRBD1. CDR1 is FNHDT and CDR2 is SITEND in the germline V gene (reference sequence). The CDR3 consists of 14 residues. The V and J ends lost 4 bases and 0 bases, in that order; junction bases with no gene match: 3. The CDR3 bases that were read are TGTGCCAGCAGTGGGGACAGTGCAAACACA. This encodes CASSGDSANT. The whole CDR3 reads CASSGDSANTEVFF.

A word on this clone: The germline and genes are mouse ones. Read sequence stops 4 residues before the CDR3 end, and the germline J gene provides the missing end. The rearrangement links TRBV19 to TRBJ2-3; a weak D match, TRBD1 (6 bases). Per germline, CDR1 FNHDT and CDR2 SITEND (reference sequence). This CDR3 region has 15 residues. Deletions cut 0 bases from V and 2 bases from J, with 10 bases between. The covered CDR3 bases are TGTGCCAGCAGTATAGCGGGGACATATGCAGAA. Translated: CASSIAGTYAE. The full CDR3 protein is CASSIAGTYAETLYF.

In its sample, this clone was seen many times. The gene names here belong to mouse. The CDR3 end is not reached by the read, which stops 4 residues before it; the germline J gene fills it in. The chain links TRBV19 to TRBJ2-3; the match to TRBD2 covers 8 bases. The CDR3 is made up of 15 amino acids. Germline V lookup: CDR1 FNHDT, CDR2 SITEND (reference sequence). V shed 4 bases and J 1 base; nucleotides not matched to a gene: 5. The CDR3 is CASSRGGRGAETLYF. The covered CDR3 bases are TGTGCCAGCAGTCGGGGGGGGCGCGGTGCAGAA.

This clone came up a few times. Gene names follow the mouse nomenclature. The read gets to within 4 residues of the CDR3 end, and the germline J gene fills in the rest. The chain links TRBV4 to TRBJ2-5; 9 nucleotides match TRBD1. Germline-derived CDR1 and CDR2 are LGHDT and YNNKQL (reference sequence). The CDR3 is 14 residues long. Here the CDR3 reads CASRQGDREDTQYF. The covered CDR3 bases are TGTGCCAGCAGACAGGGGGACAGGGAAGAC.

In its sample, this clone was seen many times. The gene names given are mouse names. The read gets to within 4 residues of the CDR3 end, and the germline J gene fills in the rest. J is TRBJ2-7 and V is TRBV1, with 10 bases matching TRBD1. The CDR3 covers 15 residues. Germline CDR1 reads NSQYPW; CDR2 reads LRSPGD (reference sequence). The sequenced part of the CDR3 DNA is TGCACCTGCAGTGCAGATGAGGGACAGGGGTAT. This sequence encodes CTCSADEGQGY. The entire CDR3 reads CTCSADEGQGYEQYF.

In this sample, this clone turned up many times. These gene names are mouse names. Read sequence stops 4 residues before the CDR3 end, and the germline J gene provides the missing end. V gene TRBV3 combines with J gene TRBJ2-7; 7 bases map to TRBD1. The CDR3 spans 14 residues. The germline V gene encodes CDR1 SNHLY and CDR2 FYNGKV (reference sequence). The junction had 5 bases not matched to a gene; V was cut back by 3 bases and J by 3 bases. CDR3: CASSFTGVIYEQYF. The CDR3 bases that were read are TGTGCCAGCAGCTTCACAGGGGTTATCTAT.

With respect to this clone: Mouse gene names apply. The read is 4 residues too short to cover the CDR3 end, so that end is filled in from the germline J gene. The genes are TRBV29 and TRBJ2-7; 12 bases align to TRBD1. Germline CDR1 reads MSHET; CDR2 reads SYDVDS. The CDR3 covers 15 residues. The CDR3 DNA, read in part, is TGTGCTAGCAGTTTAGGGGGACAGGGGGCCGAT. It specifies CASSLGGQGAD. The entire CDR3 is CASSLGGQGADEQYF.

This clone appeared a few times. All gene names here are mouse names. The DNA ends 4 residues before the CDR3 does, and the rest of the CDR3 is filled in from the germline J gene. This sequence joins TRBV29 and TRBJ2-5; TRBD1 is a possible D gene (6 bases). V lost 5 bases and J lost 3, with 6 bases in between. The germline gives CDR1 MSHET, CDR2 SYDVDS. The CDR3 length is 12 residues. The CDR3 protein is CASSGQQDTQYF. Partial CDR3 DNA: TGTGCTAGCAGTGGACAGCAAGAC.

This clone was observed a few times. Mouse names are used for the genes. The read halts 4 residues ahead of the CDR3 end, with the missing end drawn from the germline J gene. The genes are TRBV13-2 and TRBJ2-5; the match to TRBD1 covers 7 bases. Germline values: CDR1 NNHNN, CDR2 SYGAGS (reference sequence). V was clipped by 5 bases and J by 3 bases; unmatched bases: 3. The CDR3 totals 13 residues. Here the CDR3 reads CASGRDRQDTQYF. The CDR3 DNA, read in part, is TGTGCCAGCGGCCGGGACAGACAAGAC.

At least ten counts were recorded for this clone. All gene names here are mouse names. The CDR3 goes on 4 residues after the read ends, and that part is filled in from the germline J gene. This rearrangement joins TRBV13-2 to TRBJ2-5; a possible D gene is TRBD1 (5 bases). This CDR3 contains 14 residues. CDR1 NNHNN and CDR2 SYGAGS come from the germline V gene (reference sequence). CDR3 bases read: TGTGCCAGCGGTGATGCACCCAGGGAAGAC. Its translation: CASGDAPRED. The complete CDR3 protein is CASGDAPREDTQYF.

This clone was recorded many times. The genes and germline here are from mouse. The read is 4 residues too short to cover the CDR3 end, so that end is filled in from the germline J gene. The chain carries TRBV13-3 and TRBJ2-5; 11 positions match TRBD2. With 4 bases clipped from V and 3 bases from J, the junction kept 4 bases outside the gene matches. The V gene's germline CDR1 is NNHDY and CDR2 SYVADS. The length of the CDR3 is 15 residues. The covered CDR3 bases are TGTGCCAGCAGTCCCGACTGGGGGGGACAAGAC. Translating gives CASSPDWGGQD. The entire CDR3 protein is CASSPDWGGQDTQYF.

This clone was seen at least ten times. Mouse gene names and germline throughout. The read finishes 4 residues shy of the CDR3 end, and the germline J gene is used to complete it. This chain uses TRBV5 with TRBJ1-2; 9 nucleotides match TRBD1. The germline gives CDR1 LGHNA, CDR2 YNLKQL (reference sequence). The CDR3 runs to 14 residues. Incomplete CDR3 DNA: TGTGCCAGCAGCCCAACAGGGGGCGCTTCC. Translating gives CASSPTGGAS. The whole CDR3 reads CASSPTGGASDYTF.

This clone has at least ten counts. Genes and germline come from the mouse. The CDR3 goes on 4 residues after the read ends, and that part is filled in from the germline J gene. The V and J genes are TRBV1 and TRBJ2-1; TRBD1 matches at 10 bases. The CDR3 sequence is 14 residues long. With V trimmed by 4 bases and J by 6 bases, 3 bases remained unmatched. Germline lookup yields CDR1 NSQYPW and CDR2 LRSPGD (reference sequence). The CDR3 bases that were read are TGCACCTGCAGTGACCGGGACAGGGGTGCT. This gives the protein CTCSDRDRGA. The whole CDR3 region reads CTCSDRDRGAEQFF.